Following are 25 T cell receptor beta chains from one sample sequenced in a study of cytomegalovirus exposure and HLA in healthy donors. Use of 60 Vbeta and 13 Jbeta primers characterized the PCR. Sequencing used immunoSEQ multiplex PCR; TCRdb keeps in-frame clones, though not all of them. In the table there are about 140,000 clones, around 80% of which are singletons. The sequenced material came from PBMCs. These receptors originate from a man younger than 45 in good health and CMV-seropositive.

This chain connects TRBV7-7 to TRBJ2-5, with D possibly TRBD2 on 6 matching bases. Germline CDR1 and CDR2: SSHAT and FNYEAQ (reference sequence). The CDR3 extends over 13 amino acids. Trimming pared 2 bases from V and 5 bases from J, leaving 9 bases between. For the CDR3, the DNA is TGTGCCAGCAGCTTAAGTGGGGGGGAGACCCAGTACTTC. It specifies CASSLSGGETQYF. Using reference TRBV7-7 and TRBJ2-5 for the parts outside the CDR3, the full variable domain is GAGVSQSPRYKVTKRGQDVTLRCDPISSHATLYWYQQALGQGPEFLTYFNYEAQPDKSGLPSDRFSAERPEGSISTLTIQRTEQRDSAMYRCASSLSGGETQYFGPGTRLLVL.

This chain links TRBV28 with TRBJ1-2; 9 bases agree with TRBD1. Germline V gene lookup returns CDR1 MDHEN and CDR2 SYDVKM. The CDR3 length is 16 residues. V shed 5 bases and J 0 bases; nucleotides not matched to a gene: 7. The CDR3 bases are TGTGCCAGCAGTCTCCTAGGACAGGGGCCTAACTATGGCTACACCTTC. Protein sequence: CASSLLGQGPNYGYTF.

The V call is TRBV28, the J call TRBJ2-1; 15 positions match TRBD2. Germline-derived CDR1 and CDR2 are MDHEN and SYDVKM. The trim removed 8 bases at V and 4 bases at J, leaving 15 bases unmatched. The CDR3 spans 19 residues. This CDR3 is CASSPGGLAGGNLYNEQFF. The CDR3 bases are TGTGCCAGCTCGCCCGGGGGACTAGCGGGGGGAAATCTGTACAATGAGCAGTTCTTC.

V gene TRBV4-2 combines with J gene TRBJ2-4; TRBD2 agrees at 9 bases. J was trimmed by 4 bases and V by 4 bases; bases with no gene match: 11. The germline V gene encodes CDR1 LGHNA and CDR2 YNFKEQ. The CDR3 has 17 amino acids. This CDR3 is CASSRNSGGPVKNIQYF. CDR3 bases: TGTGCCAGCAGCCGAAATAGCGGGGGCCCTGTAAAAAACATTCAGTACTTC.

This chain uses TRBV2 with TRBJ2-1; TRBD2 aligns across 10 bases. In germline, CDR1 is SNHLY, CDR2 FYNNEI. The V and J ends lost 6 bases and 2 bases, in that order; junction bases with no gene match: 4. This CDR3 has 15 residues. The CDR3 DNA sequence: TGTGCCAGCAGGGCCGGGACTAGCGCCTACAATGAGCAGTTCTTC. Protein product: CASRAGTSAYNEQFF.

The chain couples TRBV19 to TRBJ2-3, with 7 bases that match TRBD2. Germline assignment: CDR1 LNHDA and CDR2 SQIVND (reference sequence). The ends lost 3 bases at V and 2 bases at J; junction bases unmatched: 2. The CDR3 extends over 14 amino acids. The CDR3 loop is CASSIRLATDTQYF. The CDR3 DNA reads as TGTGCCAGTAGTATCAGACTAGCCACAGATACGCAGTATTTT.

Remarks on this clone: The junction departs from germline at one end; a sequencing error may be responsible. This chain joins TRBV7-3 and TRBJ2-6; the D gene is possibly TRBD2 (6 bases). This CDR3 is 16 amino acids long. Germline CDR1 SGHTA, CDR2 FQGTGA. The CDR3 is CAGSRDGTPGANVLTF. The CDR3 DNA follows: TGTGCCGGCAGCCGGGATGGGACTCCTGGGGCCAACGTCCTGACTTTC.

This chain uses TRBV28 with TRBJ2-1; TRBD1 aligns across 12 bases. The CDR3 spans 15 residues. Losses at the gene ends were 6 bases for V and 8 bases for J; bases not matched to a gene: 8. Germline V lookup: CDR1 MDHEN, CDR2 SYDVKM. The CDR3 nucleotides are TGTGCCAGCAGGGGGGGGGACAGGGGGCGGGATGAGCAGTTCTTC. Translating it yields CASRGGDRGRDEQFF.

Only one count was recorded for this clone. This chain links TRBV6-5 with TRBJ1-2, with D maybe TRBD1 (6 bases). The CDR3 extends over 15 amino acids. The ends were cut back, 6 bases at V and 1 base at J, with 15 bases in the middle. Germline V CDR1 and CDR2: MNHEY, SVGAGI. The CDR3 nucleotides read TGTGCCAGCAGAAGCGGACAGATTCTTAACTATGGCTACACCTTC. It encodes CASRSGQILNYGYTF.

The CDR3 loop is CASSLGIGTGSYGYTF. The CDR3 nucleotides are TGTGCCAGCAGTTTGGGTATTGGGACAGGGTCCTATGGCTACACCTTC. The chain combines TRBV27 with TRBJ1-2; TRBD1 matches 9 bases. This CDR3 has 16 residues. Germline V gene data show CDR1 as MNHEY and CDR2 as SMNVEV (reference sequence). V trimming: 3 bases; J trimming: 4 bases; junction bases outside the gene matches: 9.

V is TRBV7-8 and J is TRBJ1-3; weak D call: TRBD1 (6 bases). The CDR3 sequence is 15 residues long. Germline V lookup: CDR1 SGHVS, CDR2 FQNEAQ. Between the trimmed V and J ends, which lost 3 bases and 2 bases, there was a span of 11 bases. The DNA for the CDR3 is TGTGCCAGCAGCTTTCCAGGGGCTGCTGGAAACACCATATATTTT. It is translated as CASSFPGAAGNTIYF.

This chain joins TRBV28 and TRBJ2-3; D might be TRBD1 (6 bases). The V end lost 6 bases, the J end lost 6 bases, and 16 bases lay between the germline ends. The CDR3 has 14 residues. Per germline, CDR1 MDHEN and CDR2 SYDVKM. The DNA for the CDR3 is TGTGCCAGCAGCGTCACAGGGCCCAGGGATACGCAGTATTTT. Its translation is CASSVTGPRDTQYF.

The CDR3 region has the DNA TGTGCCAGCAGTTTCGCCTCTAGCGGGAGGGCCGTCGAGCAGTACTTC. Protein product: CASSFASSGRAVEQYF. The chain carries TRBV28 and TRBJ2-7, with 12 bases fitting TRBD2. The V and J ends lost 3 bases and 6 bases, in that order; junction bases with no gene match: 9. Germline CDR1 is MDHEN and CDR2 is SYDVKM. The CDR3 loop spans 16 amino acids.

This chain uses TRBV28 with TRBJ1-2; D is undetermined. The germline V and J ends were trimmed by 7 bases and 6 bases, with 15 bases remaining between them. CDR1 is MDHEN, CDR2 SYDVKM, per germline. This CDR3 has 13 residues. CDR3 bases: TGTGCCAGCACCCCATTTGGCGGAGATGGCTACACCTTC. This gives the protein CASTPFGGDGYTF.

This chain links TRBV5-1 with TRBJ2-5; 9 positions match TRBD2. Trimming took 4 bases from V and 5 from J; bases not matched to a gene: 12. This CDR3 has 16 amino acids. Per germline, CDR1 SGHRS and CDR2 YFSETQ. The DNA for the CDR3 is TGCGCCAGCAGCCCAAGGGGCGGGAGGGAGAGCGAGACCCAGTACTTC. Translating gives CASSPRGGRESETQYF.

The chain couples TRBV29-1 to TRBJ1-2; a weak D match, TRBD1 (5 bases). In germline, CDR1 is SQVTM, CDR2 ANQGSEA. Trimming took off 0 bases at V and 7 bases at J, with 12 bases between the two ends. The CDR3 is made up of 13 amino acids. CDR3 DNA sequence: TGCAGCGTTGAAGATGCACAGGTTGGTGGCTACACCTTC. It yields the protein CSVEDAQVGGYTF.

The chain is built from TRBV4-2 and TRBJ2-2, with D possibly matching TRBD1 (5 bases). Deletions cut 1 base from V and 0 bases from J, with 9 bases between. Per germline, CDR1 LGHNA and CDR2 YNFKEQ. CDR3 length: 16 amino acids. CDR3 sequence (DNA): TGTGCCAGCAGCCAAGGGCAGGGCGCGAACACCGGGGAGCTGTTTTTT. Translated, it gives CASSQGQGANTGELFF.

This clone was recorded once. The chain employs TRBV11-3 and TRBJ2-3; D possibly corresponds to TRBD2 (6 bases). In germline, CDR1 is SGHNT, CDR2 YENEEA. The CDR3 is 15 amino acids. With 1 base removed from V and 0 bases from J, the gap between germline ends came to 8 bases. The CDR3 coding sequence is TGTGCCAGCAGCTTAGTTCGGGGGAGCACAGATACGCAGTATTTT. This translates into CASSLVRGSTDTQYF.

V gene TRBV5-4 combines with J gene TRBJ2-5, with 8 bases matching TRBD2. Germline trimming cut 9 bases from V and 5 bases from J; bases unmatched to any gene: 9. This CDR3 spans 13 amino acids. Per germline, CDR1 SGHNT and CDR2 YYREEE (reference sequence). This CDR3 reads CATSGGGFETQYF. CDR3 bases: TGTGCCACTTCGGGGGGGGGTTTCGAGACCCAGTACTTC.

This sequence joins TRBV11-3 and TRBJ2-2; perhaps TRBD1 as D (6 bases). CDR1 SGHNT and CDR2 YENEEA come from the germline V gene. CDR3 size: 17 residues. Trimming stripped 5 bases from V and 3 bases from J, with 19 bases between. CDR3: CASSPGMGAGDTGELFF. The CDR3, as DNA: TGTGCCAGCAGCCCTGGGATGGGGGCGGGTGACACCGGGGAGCTGTTTTTT.

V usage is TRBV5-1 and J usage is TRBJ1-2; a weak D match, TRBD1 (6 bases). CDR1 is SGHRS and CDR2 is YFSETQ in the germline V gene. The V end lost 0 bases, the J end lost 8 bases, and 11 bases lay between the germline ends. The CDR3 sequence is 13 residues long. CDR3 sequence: CASSLDRAEGYTF. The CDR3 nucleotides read TGCGCCAGCAGCTTGGACAGGGCTGAGGGCTACACCTTC.

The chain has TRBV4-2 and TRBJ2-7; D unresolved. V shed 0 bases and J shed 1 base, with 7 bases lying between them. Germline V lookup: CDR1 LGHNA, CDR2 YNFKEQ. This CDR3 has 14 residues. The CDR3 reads CASSQEQTSYEQYF. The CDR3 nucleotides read TGTGCCAGCAGCCAAGAGCAGACTTCCTACGAGCAGTACTTC.

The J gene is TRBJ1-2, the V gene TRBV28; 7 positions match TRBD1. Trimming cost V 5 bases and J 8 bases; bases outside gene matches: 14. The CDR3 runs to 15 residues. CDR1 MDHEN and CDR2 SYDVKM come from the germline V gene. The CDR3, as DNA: TGTGCCAGCAGTCGGCCCGGAGGGGGCGGCCTCGGCTACACCTTC. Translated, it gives CASSRPGGGGLGYTF.

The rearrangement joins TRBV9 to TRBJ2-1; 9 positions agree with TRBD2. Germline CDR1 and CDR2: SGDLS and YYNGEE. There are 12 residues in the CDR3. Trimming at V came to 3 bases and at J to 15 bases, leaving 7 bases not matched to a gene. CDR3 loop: CASSAEGTSLFF. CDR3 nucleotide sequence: TGTGCCAGCAGCGCCGAGGGGACTAGCCTGTTCTTC.

CDR3 in DNA: TGTGCCAGCATAGAAGCGGGGGGGACCTACGAGCAGTACTTC. As protein: CASIEAGGTYEQYF. The chain is built from TRBV28 and TRBJ2-7, with 10 bases matching TRBD2. The CDR3 covers 14 residues. Per the germline V gene, CDR1 is MDHEN and CDR2 is SYDVKM. The V gene end was trimmed by 7 bases and the J gene end by 2 bases; junction bases not matched to a gene: 5.